This T cell receptor beta chain was observed in a study of T cell changes during pregnancy in multiple sclerosis. Sequencing was performed with immunoSEQ multiplex PCR; in TCRdb, only in-frame clones are kept and a portion is missing. The sample carries approximately 61,000 clones, approximately 91% recorded once. This CDR3 spans 15 amino acids. Per the germline V gene, CDR1 is SGDLS and CDR2 is YYNGEE. V was clipped by 0 bases and J by 4 bases; unmatched bases: 4. The sample in question was peripheral blood, obtained in the first trimester of pregnancy. The TCR comes from a female donor with multiple sclerosis, enrolled in a pregnancy study. This chain uses TRBV9 with TRBJ1-3; TRBD1 aligns across 7 bases. The CDR3 loop reads CASSVEGAAGNTIYF. CDR3 in DNA: TGTGCCAGCAGCGTAGAGGGGGCTGCAGGAAACACCATATATTTT.